Below are 26 T cell receptor beta chains sequenced from a single sample in a study of PD-L1 blockade in urothelial cancer. Sequencing was performed with immunoSEQ multiplex PCR; in TCRdb, only in-frame clones are kept and a portion is missing. The sample carries roughly 43,000 clones, around 84% recorded once. Time point defined: pretreatment peripheral blood. This specimen consisted of PBMCs, obtained around atezolizumab (anti-PD-L1) treatment. These receptors were collected from a man aged 55 to 69 with urothelial cancer.

The rearrangement joins TRBV30 to TRBJ2-3, with a possible D match to TRBD2 (5 bases). The germline V and J ends were trimmed by 8 bases and 6 bases, with 24 bases remaining between them. The CDR3 loop spans 15 amino acids. Germline CDR1 is GTSNPN and CDR2 is SVGIG (reference sequence). The CDR3: CALGGEGREGDTQYF. DNA for the CDR3: TGTGCCCTGGGCGGAGAGGGCCGAGAGGGTGATACGCAGTATTTT.

V usage is TRBV7-2 and J usage is TRBJ2-7; D may be TRBD2 (5 bases). The length of the CDR3 is 14 residues. Trimming cost V 2 bases and J 2 bases, with 10 bases left between them. The germline V gene has CDR1 SGHTA and CDR2 FQGNSA. CDR3 protein: CASSLRRAPYEQYF. The CDR3 DNA sequence: TGTGCCAGCAGCTTAAGGCGGGCGCCCTACGAGCAGTACTTC.

The genes are TRBV4-2 and TRBJ2-2; TRBD1 aligns across 10 bases. The germline gives CDR1 LGHNA, CDR2 YNFKEQ. J was trimmed by 2 bases and V by 5 bases; bases with no gene match: 5. The CDR3 loop spans 16 amino acids. The CDR3 is CASSTTGGLNTGELFF. The CDR3 coding sequence is TGTGCCAGCAGCACGACAGGGGGCCTAAACACCGGGGAGCTGTTTTTT.

The rearrangement uses TRBV7-2 and TRBJ2-7; TRBD2 matches at 11 bases. The CDR3 has 15 residues. Germline V lookup: CDR1 SGHTA, CDR2 FQGNSA. J gave up 4 bases and V 4 bases, and 6 bases lay outside the gene matches. This CDR3 is CASSSRLAGRYEQYF. CDR3 nucleotides: TGTGCCAGCAGCTCAAGACTAGCGGGAAGGTACGAGCAGTACTTC.

This clone was seen a handful of times. V usage is TRBV6-1 and J usage is TRBJ1-1; D not resolved. V was clipped by 5 bases and J by 1 base, with 5 bases between them. The germline V gene encodes CDR1 MNHNS and CDR2 SASEGT. The CDR3 has 12 residues. CDR3 DNA sequence: TGTGCCAGCAGTCGGAGGAACACTGAAGCTTTCTTT. Encoded protein: CASSRRNTEAFF.

CDR3 amino acids: CASSLGDREETQYF. Written as DNA, the CDR3 is TGCGCCAGCAGCTTGGGGGACAGGGAAGAGACCCAGTACTTC. This sequence joins TRBV5-1 and TRBJ2-5, with TRBD1 matching 9 bases. V shed 0 bases, J shed 3 bases, and the junction held 0 bases outside the gene matches. There are 14 residues in the CDR3. CDR1 and CDR2 from the germline V gene are SGHRS and YFSETQ.

The CDR3 DNA reads TGTGCCAGCAGGAGATCTTCACAGGGATGGGCCCAAAACATTCAGTACTTC. Translating gives CASRRSSQGWAQNIQYF. The V gene is TRBV28, the J gene TRBJ2-4; possibly TRBD1 for D (6 bases). This CDR3 spans 17 amino acids. Deletions cut 6 bases from V and 5 bases from J, with 23 bases between. The germline V gene encodes CDR1 MDHEN and CDR2 SYDVKM.

The rearrangement joins TRBV5-4 to TRBJ2-3; D may be TRBD2 (7 bases). CDR3 length: 17 amino acids. Trimming pared 2 bases from V and 1 base from J, leaving 17 bases between. Germline lookup yields CDR1 SGHNT and CDR2 YYREEE (reference sequence). CDR3 sequence: CASSFMVGGGGTDTQYF. The CDR3 DNA is TGTGCCAGCAGCTTTATGGTGGGAGGGGGGGGCACAGATACGCAGTATTTT.

The chain's CDR3 is CSVEEMGGTEAFF. The DNA of the CDR3 is TGCAGCGTTGAAGAGATGGGAGGCACTGAAGCTTTCTTT. V and J are TRBV29-1 and TRBJ1-1; the D is unclear. Germline CDR1 reads SQVTM; CDR2 reads ANQGSEA. CDR3 length: 13 residues. The ends were cut back, 0 bases at V and 4 bases at J, with 9 bases in the middle.

The chain combines TRBV7-2 with TRBJ2-7; 10 bases fit TRBD2. This CDR3 is built from 14 residues. The J segment lost 5 bases and the V segment lost 5 bases, leaving 6 bases of the junction unmatched. CDR1 and CDR2 (germline): SGHTA, FQGNSA. The CDR3 loop reads CASSPSGRAHEQYF. The CDR3 nucleotides read TGTGCCAGCAGCCCCAGCGGGAGGGCCCACGAGCAGTACTTC.

CDR3 protein: CASRGPGAFHEQYF. The CDR3 DNA is TGTGCCAGCAGGGGCCCCGGCGCCTTCCACGAGCAGTACTTC. The V gene is TRBV6-1, the J gene TRBJ2-7; D is unclear. V was cut by 6 bases and J by 5 bases, with 17 bases left in between. Germline assignment: CDR1 MNHNS and CDR2 SASEGT. The CDR3 loop spans 14 amino acids.

This sequence joins TRBV7-2 and TRBJ2-7, with 7 bases aligning to TRBD1. J gave up 2 bases and V 5 bases, and 6 bases lay outside the gene matches. From germline, CDR1 is SGHTA and CDR2 FQGNSA. The CDR3 is 14 residues long. CDR3 nucleotide sequence: TGTGCCAGCAGCCTCTACAGGGGTCCCTACGAGCAGTACTTC. Its protein is CASSLYRGPYEQYF.

This clone was recorded only once. The V and J genes are TRBV27 and TRBJ2-2, with D maybe TRBD1 (6 bases). The length of the CDR3 is 17 residues. V was cut by 5 bases and J by 3 bases, with 19 bases left in between. Germline loops: CDR1 MNHEY, CDR2 SMNVEV (reference sequence). CDR3 amino acids: CASSEITGFRDTGELFF. The CDR3 DNA reads as TGTGCCAGCAGTGAGATCACAGGGTTTCGGGACACCGGGGAGCTGTTTTTT.

The gene calls are TRBV7-6 and TRBJ1-1; TRBD1 matches at 8 bases. The CDR3 runs 16 residues. The germline V gene encodes CDR1 SGHVS and CDR2 FNYEAQ. V was clipped by 5 bases and J by 3 bases; unmatched bases: 11. The CDR3 loop is CASSHYRGIKDTEAFF. The CDR3 DNA follows: TGTGCCAGCAGCCACTACAGGGGGATAAAGGACACTGAAGCTTTCTTT.

The V gene is TRBV29-1, the J gene TRBJ2-1; TRBD2 might be the D (6 bases). With 6 bases removed from V and 8 bases from J, the gap between germline ends came to 14 bases. From germline, CDR1 is SQVTM and CDR2 ANQGSEA. The CDR3 has 12 residues. CDR3 sequence reads: CSVAGSTDEQFF. In nucleotides, the CDR3 is TGCAGCGTCGCCGGGAGCACCGATGAGCAGTTCTTC.

The chain has TRBV19 and TRBJ1-5; D not resolved. Between the trimmed V and J ends, which lost 6 bases and 0 bases, there was a span of 15 bases. The CDR3 is 16 amino acids. Germline V gives CDR1 LNHDA, CDR2 SQIVND (reference sequence). CDR3: CASRALWRNSNQPQHF. In DNA, the CDR3 is TGTGCCAGTAGGGCACTCTGGAGAAATAGCAATCAGCCCCAGCATTTT.

This clone was observed once. V usage is TRBV4-3 and J usage is TRBJ2-3; TRBD1 matches 7 bases. The length of the CDR3 is 16 residues. Trimming cost V 4 bases and J 2 bases; bases outside gene matches: 9. Germline CDR1 is LGHNA and CDR2 is YSLEER. The CDR3 DNA reads TGCGCCAGCAGCCCCGGACAGGCCTACCTCACAGATACGCAGTATTTT. As protein: CASSPGQAYLTDTQYF.

The gene calls are TRBV14 and TRBJ2-3; no definite D call. Germline V gives CDR1 SGHDN, CDR2 FVKESK. Trimming pared 7 bases from V and 7 bases from J, leaving 3 bases between. The CDR3 runs 9 residues. The chain's CDR3 is CASIYTQYF. DNA for the CDR3: TGTGCCAGCATCTATACGCAGTATTTT.

The genes are TRBV18 and TRBJ2-7; D might be TRBD1 (5 bases). V gave up 3 bases and J gave up 0 bases, with 9 bases separating them. This CDR3 contains 14 residues. The germline gives CDR1 KGHSH, CDR2 LQKENI. CDR3 DNA sequence: TGTGCCAGCTCACCGCGACAGAGCTCCTACGAGCAGTACTTC. It codes for CASSPRQSSYEQYF.

This clone was seen only once. The chain has TRBV5-1 and TRBJ2-7, with D perhaps matching TRBD1 (6 bases). There are 13 residues in the CDR3. The germline gives CDR1 SGHRS, CDR2 YFSETQ. Trimming cost V 4 bases and J 2 bases, with 10 bases left between them. This chain's CDR3 is CASSRTATYEQYF. The CDR3 coding sequence is TGCGCCAGCAGCCGGACAGCTACCTACGAGCAGTACTTC.

The rearrangement joins TRBV15 to TRBJ1-1; TRBD1 matches at 7 bases. Germline lookup yields CDR1 LNHNV and CDR2 YYDKDF (reference sequence). The CDR3 spans 11 residues. Unmatched junction bases numbered 5, after V lost 9 bases and J lost 7 bases. CDR3 coding DNA: TGTGCCACTCAGGGGGACGGTGAAGCTTTCTTT. Its protein product is CATQGDGEAFF.

This clone was recorded only once. This chain links TRBV2 with TRBJ1-3; 9 bases agree with TRBD1. The CDR3 consists of 15 residues. CDR1 and CDR2 (germline): SNHLY, FYNNEI. J was trimmed by 5 bases and V by 2 bases; bases with no gene match: 4. CDR3 loop: CASSETGTGRNTIYF. The CDR3 bases are TGTGCCAGCAGTGAAACCGGGACAGGGCGAAACACCATATATTTT.

The J gene is TRBJ1-5, the V gene TRBV19, with TRBD1 as a possible D gene (6 bases). Germline V gene sequence: CDR1 LNHDA, CDR2 SQIVND (reference sequence). The CDR3 length is 16 residues. Trimming took off 2 bases at V and 6 bases at J, with 17 bases between the two ends. CDR3 bases: TGTGCCAGTAGTATATCAGGCAGGGGAAACTTTCAGCCCCAGCATTTT. It translates to CASSISGRGNFQPQHF.

This clone has a handful of counts. The V call is TRBV5-1, the J call TRBJ2-7; possible D gene TRBD2, 6 bases. Trimming removed 0 bases from V and 6 bases from J, with 13 bases in between. Germline lookup yields CDR1 SGHRS and CDR2 YFSETQ. The CDR3 spans 14 residues. The CDR3 spells CASSLGGGVSEQYF. The CDR3 DNA reads as TGCGCCAGCAGCTTGGGAGGCGGGGTCTCCGAGCAGTACTTC.

The chain combines TRBV6-1 with TRBJ1-1, with D possibly TRBD1 on 6 matching bases. This CDR3 region has 17 residues. V lost 2 bases to trimming and J lost 4 bases, with 20 bases between them. The germline V gene has CDR1 MNHNS and CDR2 SASEGT. The CDR3 DNA follows: TGTGCCAGCAGTGAATGGGGCGGGGGCAGTCACGGCACTGAAGCTTTCTTT. Encoded protein: CASSEWGGGSHGTEAFF.

CDR3 nucleotides: TGTGCCAGCAGTAGCCTCGAACTAGCGGGCAATGAGCAGTTCTTC. Translating gives CASSSLELAGNEQFF. V gene TRBV28 combines with J gene TRBJ2-1; 9 bases match TRBD2. The CDR3 sequence is 15 residues long. Per the germline V gene, CDR1 is MDHEN and CDR2 is SYDVKM. The ends lost 5 bases at V and 6 bases at J; junction bases unmatched: 8.